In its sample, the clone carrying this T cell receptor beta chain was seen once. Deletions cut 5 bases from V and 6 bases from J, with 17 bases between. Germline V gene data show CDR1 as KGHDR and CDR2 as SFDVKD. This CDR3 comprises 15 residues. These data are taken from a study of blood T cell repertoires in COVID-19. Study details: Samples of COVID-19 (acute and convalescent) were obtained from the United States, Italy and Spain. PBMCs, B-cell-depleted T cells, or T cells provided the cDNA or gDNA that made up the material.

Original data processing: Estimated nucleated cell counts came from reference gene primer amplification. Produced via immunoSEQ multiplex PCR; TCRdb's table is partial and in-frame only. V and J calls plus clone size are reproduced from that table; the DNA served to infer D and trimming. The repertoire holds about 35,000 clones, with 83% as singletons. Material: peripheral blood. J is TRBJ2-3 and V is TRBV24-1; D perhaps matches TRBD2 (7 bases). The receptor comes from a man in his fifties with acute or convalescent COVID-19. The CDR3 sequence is CATSVSRGGRDTQYF. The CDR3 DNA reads TGTGCCACCAGTGTCTCGAGGGGGGGCCGGGATACGCAGTATTTT.